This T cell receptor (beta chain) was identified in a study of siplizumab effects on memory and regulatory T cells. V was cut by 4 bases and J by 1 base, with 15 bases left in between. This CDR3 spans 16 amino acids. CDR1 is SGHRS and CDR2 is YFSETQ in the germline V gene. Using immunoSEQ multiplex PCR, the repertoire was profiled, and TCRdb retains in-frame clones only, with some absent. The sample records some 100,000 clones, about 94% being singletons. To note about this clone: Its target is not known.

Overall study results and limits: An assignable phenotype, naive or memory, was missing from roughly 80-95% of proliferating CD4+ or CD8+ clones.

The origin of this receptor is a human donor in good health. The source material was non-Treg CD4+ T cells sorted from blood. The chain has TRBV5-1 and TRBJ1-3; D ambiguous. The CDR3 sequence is CASSPETGRSGNTIYF. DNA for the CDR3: TGCGCCAGCAGCCCTGAGACGGGTCGGTCTGGAAACACCATATATTTT.